This entry lists 17 T cell receptor beta chains sequenced from one sample in a study of T cells in Graves' hyperthyroidism and ophthalmopathy. Regions amplified from RNA transcripts were the TCR beta CDR3 regions. The HTBI primer set was used in a first-round RT-PCR of the TCR CDR3. TCRdb ran MiXCR on the multiplex PCR reads and lists one entry per CDR3 protein. The sample contains 350,000 or so distinct CDR3 sequences, over 15% of which appear only once. Sequencing was carried out using blood. These receptors came from a woman between 35 and 50 years old with Graves' ophthalmopathy.

This clonotype appeared many times. The chain employs TRBV20-1 and TRBJ1-2, with a tentative D call TRBD1 (6 bases). The CDR3 is made up of 13 amino acids. V was clipped by 0 bases and J by 8 bases, with 13 bases between them. Germline V gene sequence: CDR1 DFQATT, CDR2 SNEGSKA (reference sequence). CDR3 loop: CSARDPGVGGYTF. CDR3 nucleotide sequence: TGCAGTGCTAGAGATCCAGGGGTCGGGGGCTACACCTTC.

This clonotype came up many times. The chain employs TRBV6-4 and TRBJ2-2; D possibly corresponds to TRBD2 (6 bases). Germline CDR1 is MRHNA and CDR2 is SNTAGT. V was clipped by 7 bases and J by 6 bases, with 18 bases between them. This CDR3 has 15 amino acids. The CDR3 region is CASKMDGGSPGELFF. DNA for the CDR3: TGTGCCAGCAAGATGGACGGGGGTTCACCCGGGGAGCTGTTTTTT.

This clonotype was recorded at least ten times. This rearrangement joins TRBV25-1 to TRBJ2-4; 14 bases align to TRBD2. V shed 11 bases and J 2 bases; nucleotides not matched to a gene: 11. This CDR3 has 17 residues. Germline lookup yields CDR1 MGHDK and CDR2 SYGVNS. The CDR3: CACAGTSGSDSKNIQYF. The CDR3 DNA reads TGTGCCTGCGCCGGGACTAGCGGGAGCGACTCCAAAAACATTCAGTACTTC.

This clonotype was detected a few times. This rearrangement joins TRBV3-1 to TRBJ2-5; D gene uncertain. The V gene's germline CDR1 is LGHDT and CDR2 YNNKEL (reference sequence). V gave up 0 bases and J gave up 3 bases, with 5 bases separating them. The CDR3 length is 13 residues. As DNA, the CDR3 is TGTGCCAGCAGCCAAGAAGGGAAAGAGACCCAGTACTTC. This translates into CASSQEGKETQYF.

There are many counts of this clonotype. The V and J genes are TRBV6-5 and TRBJ2-7; 7 bases match TRBD2. Germline V gene data show CDR1 as MNHEY and CDR2 as SVGAGI. V gave up 2 bases and J gave up 5 bases; unmatched junction bases: 6. The CDR3 is made up of 14 amino acids. CDR3 DNA: TGTGCCAGCAGTTACGGACTAGGGTCTGACGAGCAGTACTTC. Amino acids: CASSYGLGSDEQYF.

The rearrangement uses TRBV6-2 or TRBV6-3 and TRBJ1-5; D may be TRBD1 (5 bases). Germline CDR1 MNHEY, CDR2 SVGEGT. This CDR3 contains 18 residues. Trimming stripped 0 bases from V and 0 bases from J, with 15 bases between. In DNA form, the CDR3 reads TGTGCCAGCAGTTACTCTAAACCACGGGGCTATAGCAATCAGCCCCAGCATTTT. Translating it yields CASSYSKPRGYSNQPQHF.

This clonotype was counted at least ten times. This chain links TRBV6-5 with TRBJ1-3; 9 nucleotides match TRBD1. Germline V gives CDR1 MNHEY, CDR2 SVGAGI. This CDR3 comprises 14 residues. V lost 5 bases, J lost 2 bases, and 1 base stayed unmatched. CDR3 amino acids: CASSTGGTGNTIYF. The CDR3 nucleotides are TGTGCCAGCAGTACAGGGGGCACTGGAAACACCATATATTTT.

This clonotype was detected ten times or more. The chain carries TRBV30 and TRBJ2-7, with D maybe TRBD1 (5 bases). The CDR3 extends over 17 amino acids. CDR1 and CDR2 from the germline V gene are GTSNPN and SVGIG (reference sequence). Trimming took off 4 bases at V and 3 bases at J, with 25 bases between the two ends. Here the CDR3 reads CAWNFPKPPNRLYEQYF. The CDR3 DNA sequence: TGTGCCTGGAATTTCCCCAAACCTCCGAACAGGCTCTACGAGCAGTACTTC. Looking up the rest from reference TRBV30 and TRBJ2-7 gives the full variable domain: SQTIHQWPATLVQPVGSPLSLECTVEGTSNPNLYWYRQAAGRGLQLLFYSVGIGQISSEVPQNLSASRPQDRQFILSSKKLLLSDSGFYLCAWNFPKPPNRLYEQYFGPGTRLTVT.

This clonotype was detected ten times or more. DNA of the CDR3: TGCAGTGCTCGGACTAGCGAATATGAGCAGTACTTC. Its translation is CSARTSEYEQYF. The rearrangement uses TRBV20-1 and TRBJ2-7, with TRBD2 identical over 9 bases. CDR3 length: 12 residues. The V gene end was trimmed by 5 bases and the J gene end by 7 bases; junction bases not matched to a gene: 6. Per germline, CDR1 DFQATT and CDR2 SNEGSKA (reference sequence).

This clonotype came up many times. This chain uses TRBV7-3 with TRBJ2-2; D remains ambiguous. CDR1 is SGHTA, CDR2 FQGTGA, per germline. The CDR3 spans 14 residues. V gave up 5 bases and J gave up 3 bases, with 10 bases separating them. CDR3 sequence: CASSPARDTGELFF. The CDR3 bases are TGTGCCAGCAGCCCCGCTAGGGACACCGGGGAGCTGTTTTTT.

The CDR3 sequence is CSARVVGTEAFF. The CDR3, as DNA: TGCAGTGCTAGAGTTGTCGGCACTGAAGCTTTCTTT. The rearrangement links TRBV20-1 to TRBJ1-1; D gene uncertain. V was cut by 1 base and J by 4 bases, with 7 bases left in between. Germline V gene data show CDR1 as DFQATT and CDR2 as SNEGSKA (reference sequence). The CDR3 has 12 residues.

This clonotype was seen repeatedly, ten times or more. This chain links TRBV19 with TRBJ2-4; possible D gene TRBD2, 5 bases. The length of the CDR3 is 12 residues. The germline gives CDR1 LNHDA, CDR2 SQIVND (reference sequence). V lost 5 bases to trimming and J lost 8 bases, with 10 bases between them. The DNA of the CDR3 is TGTGCCAGTAGTGCTAGCACATACATTCAGTACTTC. Translating gives CASSASTYIQYF. Looking up the rest from reference TRBV19 and TRBJ2-4 gives the full variable domain: DGGITQSPKYLFRKEGQNVTLSCEQNLNHDAMYWYRQDPGQGLRLIYYSQIVNDFQKGDIAEGYSVSREKKESFPLTVTSAQKNPTAFYLCASSASTYIQYFGAGTRLSVL.

Many counts were recorded for this clonotype. Here the CDR3 DNA reads TGTGCCAGTAGTATTAGTGGCAGCTCCTTGAACACTGAAGCTTTCTTT. The encoded protein is CASSISGSSLNTEAFF. This chain links TRBV19 with TRBJ1-1; D remains ambiguous. CDR3 length: 16 residues. Per the germline V gene, CDR1 is LNHDA and CDR2 is SQIVND (reference sequence). V was pared by 3 bases and J by 0 bases, with 14 bases between.

This clonotype has a count of ten or more. This may be a read error, as it is one base from a much larger clone. V gene TRBV12-3 or TRBV12-4 combines with J gene TRBJ1-1; D gene ambiguous. The CDR3 length is 15 residues. In DNA form, the CDR3 reads TGTGCCAGCAGGGATAACCGGAAATTGAACACTGAAGCTATCTTT. Its translation: CASRDNRKLNTEAIF.

This clonotype appeared many times. V and J are TRBV6-2 or TRBV6-3 and TRBJ2-7; 15 bases match TRBD2. V shed 4 bases, J shed 0 bases, and the junction held 4 bases outside the gene matches. Germline loops: CDR1 MNHEY, CDR2 SVGEGT. CDR3 length: 17 amino acids. The DNA of the CDR3 is TGTGCCAGCAGTTGGACTAGCGGGAGGGCCCTCTCCTACGAGCAGTACTTC. Translating gives CASSWTSGRALSYEQYF.

At least ten counts were recorded for this clonotype. The chain has TRBV11-2 and TRBJ2-5, with D possibly being TRBD2 (5 bases). The V end was cut by 8 bases, the J end by 1 base, with 14 bases between. The CDR3 has 14 amino acids. Per the germline V gene, CDR1 is SGHAT and CDR2 is FQNNGV. The CDR3 loop reads CASRLRAAQETQYF. As DNA, the CDR3 is TGTGCCAGCCGTCTGCGGGCAGCCCAAGAGACCCAGTACTTC.

This clonotype showed up many times. The genes are TRBV9 and TRBJ2-7; TRBD2 agrees at 14 bases. The CDR3 runs 16 residues. Germline V gives CDR1 SGDLS, CDR2 YYNGEE. Germline trimming cut 5 bases from V and 3 bases from J; bases unmatched to any gene: 7. CDR3 bases: TGTGCCAGCAGTTCTGGACTAGCGGGAGGTTTCTACGAGCAGTACTTC. It translates to CASSSGLAGGFYEQYF.